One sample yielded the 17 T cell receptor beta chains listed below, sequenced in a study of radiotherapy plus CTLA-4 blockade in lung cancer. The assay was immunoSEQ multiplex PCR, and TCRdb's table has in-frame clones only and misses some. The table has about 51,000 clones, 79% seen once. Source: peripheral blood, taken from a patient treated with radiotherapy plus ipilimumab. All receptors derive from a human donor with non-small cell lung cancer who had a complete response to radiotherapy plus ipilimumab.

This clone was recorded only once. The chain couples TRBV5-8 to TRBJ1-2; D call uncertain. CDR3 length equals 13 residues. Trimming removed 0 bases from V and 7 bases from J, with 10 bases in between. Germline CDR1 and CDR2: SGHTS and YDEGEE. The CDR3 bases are TGTGCCAGCAGCTTGGTCGCGGGCGGTGGCTACACCTTC. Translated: CASSLVAGGGYTF.

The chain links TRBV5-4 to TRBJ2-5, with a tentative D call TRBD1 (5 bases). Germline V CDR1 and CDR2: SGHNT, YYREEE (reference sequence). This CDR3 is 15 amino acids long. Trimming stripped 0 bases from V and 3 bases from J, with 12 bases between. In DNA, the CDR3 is TGTGCCAGCAGCTTGGAGGGGCGGCCCGAAGAGACCCAGTACTTC. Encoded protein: CASSLEGRPEETQYF.

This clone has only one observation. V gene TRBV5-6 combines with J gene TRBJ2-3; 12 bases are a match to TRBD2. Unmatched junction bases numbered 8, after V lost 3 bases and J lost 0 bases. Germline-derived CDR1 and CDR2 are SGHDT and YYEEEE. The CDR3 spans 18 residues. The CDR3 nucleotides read TGTGCCAGCAGCTGGGGAACTAGCGGGGGGATCAGCACAGATACGCAGTATTTT. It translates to CASSWGTSGGISTDTQYF.

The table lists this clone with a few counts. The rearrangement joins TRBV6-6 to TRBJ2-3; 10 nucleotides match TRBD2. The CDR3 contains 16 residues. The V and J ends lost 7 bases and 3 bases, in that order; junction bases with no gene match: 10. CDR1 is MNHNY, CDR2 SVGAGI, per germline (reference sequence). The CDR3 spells CASTRLAGGGTDTQYF. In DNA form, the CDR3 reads TGTGCCAGCACTAGACTAGCGGGCGGTGGGACAGATACGCAGTATTTT.

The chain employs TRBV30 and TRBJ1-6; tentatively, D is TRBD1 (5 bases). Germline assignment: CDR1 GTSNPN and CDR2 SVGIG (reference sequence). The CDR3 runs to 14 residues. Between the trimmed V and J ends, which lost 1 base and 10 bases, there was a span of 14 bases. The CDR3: CAWSAQGGGSPLHF. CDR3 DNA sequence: TGTGCCTGGAGTGCCCAGGGTGGTGGGTCACCCCTCCACTTT.

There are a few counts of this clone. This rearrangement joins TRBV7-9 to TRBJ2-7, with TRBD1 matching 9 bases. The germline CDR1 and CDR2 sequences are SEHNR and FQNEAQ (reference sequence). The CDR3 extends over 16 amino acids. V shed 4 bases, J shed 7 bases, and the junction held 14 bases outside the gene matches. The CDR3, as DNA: TGTGCCAGCAGCTCACCGGGACAGGGCCCTGAGGGGGAGCAGTACGTC. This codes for CASSSPGQGPEGEQYV.

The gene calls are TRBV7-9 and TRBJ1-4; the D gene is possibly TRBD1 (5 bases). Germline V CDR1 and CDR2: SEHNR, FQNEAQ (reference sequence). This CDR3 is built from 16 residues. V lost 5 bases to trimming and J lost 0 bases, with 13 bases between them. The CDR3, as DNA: TGTGCCAGCAGCCAGAGACAGTCTGCAACTAATGAAAAACTGTTTTTT. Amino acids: CASSQRQSATNEKLFF.

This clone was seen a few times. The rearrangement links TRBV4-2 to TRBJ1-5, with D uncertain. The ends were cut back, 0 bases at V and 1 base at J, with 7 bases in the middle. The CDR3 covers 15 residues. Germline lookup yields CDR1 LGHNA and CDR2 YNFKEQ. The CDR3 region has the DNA TGTGCCAGCAGCCAAGATAGCCAGAGCAATCAGCCCCAGCATTTT. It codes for CASSQDSQSNQPQHF.

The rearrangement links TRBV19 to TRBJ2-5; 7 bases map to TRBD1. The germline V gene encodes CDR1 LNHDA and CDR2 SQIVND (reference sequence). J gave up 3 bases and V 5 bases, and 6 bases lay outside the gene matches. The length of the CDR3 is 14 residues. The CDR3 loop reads CASSSSDREETQYF. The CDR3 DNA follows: TGTGCCAGTAGTTCCTCCGACAGGGAAGAGACCCAGTACTTC.

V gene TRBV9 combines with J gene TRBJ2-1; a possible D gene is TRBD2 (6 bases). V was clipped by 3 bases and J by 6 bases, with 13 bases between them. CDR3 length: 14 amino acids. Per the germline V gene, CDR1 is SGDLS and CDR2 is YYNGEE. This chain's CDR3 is CASSGPTRPNEQFF. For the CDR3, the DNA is TGTGCCAGCAGCGGCCCGACTAGACCCAATGAGCAGTTCTTC. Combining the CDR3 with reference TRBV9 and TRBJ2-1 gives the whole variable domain DSGVTQTPKHLITATGQRVTLRCSPRSGDLSVYWYQQSLDQGLQFLIQYYNGEERAKGNILERFSAQQFPDLHSELNLSSLELGDSALYFCASSGPTRPNEQFFGPGTRLTVL.

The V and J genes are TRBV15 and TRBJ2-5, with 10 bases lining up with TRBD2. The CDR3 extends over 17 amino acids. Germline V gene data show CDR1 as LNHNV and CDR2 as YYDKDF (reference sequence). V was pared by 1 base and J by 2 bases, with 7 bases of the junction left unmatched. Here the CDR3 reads CATSRGLAGDAQETQYF. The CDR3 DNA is TGTGCCACCAGCAGAGGGCTAGCGGGAGATGCACAAGAGACCCAGTACTTC.

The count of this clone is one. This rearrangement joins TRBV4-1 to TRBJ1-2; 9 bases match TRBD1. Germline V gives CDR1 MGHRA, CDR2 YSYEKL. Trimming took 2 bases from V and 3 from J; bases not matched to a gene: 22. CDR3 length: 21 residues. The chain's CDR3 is CASSQSPMYGTGKGGDYGYTF. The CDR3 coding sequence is TGCGCCAGCAGCCAAAGTCCGATGTACGGGACAGGGAAGGGAGGTGACTATGGCTACACCTTC.

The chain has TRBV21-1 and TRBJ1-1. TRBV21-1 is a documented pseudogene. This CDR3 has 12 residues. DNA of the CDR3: TGTGCTGGGGGGGGTACGAACACTGAAGCTTTCTTT. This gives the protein CAGGGTNTEAFF.

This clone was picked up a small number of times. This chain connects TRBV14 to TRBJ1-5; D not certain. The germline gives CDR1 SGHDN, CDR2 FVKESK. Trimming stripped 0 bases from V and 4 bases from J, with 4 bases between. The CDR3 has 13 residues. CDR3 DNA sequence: TGTGCCAGCAGCCAAGATCGGAATCAGCCCCAGCATTTT. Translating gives CASSQDRNQPQHF.

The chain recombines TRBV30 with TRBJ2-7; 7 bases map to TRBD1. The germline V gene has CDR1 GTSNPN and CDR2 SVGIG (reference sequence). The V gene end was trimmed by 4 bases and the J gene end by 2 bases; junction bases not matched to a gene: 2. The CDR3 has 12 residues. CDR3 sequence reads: CAWTGGTYEQYF. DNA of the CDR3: TGTGCCTGGACAGGGGGTACCTACGAGCAGTACTTC.

The CDR3 protein is CASSPREGGVRGGELFF. CDR3 nucleotide sequence: TGTGCCAGCTCACCGAGGGAAGGGGGAGTACGTGGCGGGGAGCTGTTTTTT. The chain links TRBV18 to TRBJ2-2, with D possibly TRBD1 on 6 matching bases. Germline CDR1 reads KGHSH; CDR2 reads LQKENI. This CDR3 is built from 17 residues. The germline V and J ends were trimmed by 3 bases and 7 bases, with 21 bases remaining between them.

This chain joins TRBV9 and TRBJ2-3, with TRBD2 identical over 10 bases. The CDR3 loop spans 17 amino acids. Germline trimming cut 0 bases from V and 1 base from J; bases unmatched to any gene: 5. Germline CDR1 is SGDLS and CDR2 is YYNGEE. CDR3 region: CASSVEASGGGTDTQYF. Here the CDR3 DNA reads TGTGCCAGCAGCGTAGAGGCTAGCGGGGGAGGCACAGATACGCAGTATTTT.